These 10 T cell receptor beta chains came from one sample sequenced in a study of cytomegalovirus exposure and HLA in healthy donors. A multiplex PCR was run with 60 Vbeta primers and 13 Jbeta primers. Only in-frame clones appear in the TCRdb table, and some are missing; sequencing was by immunoSEQ multiplex PCR. The ten most abundant clones cover roughly 0.94% of a sample with approximately 110,000 clones. The sequenced sample was PBMCs. The receptors come from a man aged 18 to 30 in good health and CMV-seronegative.

The chain is built from TRBV10-3 and TRBJ1-1, with D maybe TRBD1 (5 bases). The CDR3 is 14 residues long. Germline CDR1 and CDR2: ENHRY and SYGVKD. V lost 8 bases, J lost 2 bases, and 15 bases lay in between. The CDR3 bases are TGTGCCATCGGGCGCCCGACAGACAACACTGAAGCTTTCTTT. The encoded protein is CAIGRPTDNTEAFF.

The chain is built from TRBV19 and TRBJ1-2; 7 bases match TRBD1. The length of the CDR3 is 12 residues. V lost 4 bases and J lost 7; bases outside the gene matches: 3. CDR1 is LNHDA, CDR2 SQIVND, per germline (reference sequence). DNA of the CDR3: TGTGCCAGTAGTACGGGACAGATTGGCTACACCTTC. As protein: CASSTGQIGYTF.

This rearrangement joins TRBV6-5 to TRBJ2-2, with unresolved D. CDR3 length: 14 amino acids. The V gene lost 2 bases and the J gene lost 3 bases, with 7 bases spanning the gap. In germline, CDR1 is MNHEY, CDR2 SVGAGI. CDR3 sequence: CASSYVEYTGELFF. The CDR3 coding sequence is TGTGCCAGCAGTTACGTCGAGTACACCGGGGAGCTGTTTTTT.

This rearrangement joins TRBV2 to TRBJ2-4, with TRBD1 matching over 9 bases. This CDR3 is 16 amino acids long. With V trimmed by 5 bases and J by 0 bases, 5 bases remained unmatched. Germline loops: CDR1 SNHLY, CDR2 FYNNEI. The CDR3 reads CASSMDRGLAKNIQYF. The CDR3 DNA sequence: TGTGCCAGCAGTATGGACAGGGGACTAGCCAAAAACATTCAGTACTTC.

CDR3 DNA: TGTGCCAGCAGCTTTGACATCTACGAGCAGTACTTC. Translation gives CASSFDIYEQYF. The V call is TRBV7-9, the J call TRBJ2-7; no clear D. Germline CDR1 is SEHNR and CDR2 is FQNEAQ (reference sequence). Deletions cut 3 bases from V and 3 bases from J, with 6 bases between. There are 12 residues in the CDR3.

V usage is TRBV5-1 and J usage is TRBJ2-7, with TRBD1 matching over 8 bases. This CDR3 region has 15 residues. The V gene's germline CDR1 is SGHRS and CDR2 YFSETQ. The V and J ends lost 4 bases and 2 bases, in that order; junction bases with no gene match: 8. For the CDR3, the DNA is TGCGCCAGCAGCGGATCCGGGACAGGTACCTACGAGCAGTACTTC. It specifies CASSGSGTGTYEQYF.

This chain uses TRBV6-1 with TRBJ1-2; D call uncertain. The CDR3 contains 13 residues. V lost 5 bases, J lost 4 bases, and 11 bases lay in between. Looked up from germline, CDR1 is MNHNS and CDR2 is SASEGT. DNA of the CDR3: TGTGCCAGCAGTCTAGAGGGCTTCTATGGCTACACCTTC. It is translated as CASSLEGFYGYTF.

CDR3 nucleotides: TGCGCCAGCAGCCAAGATGTACGGTCAGATACGCAGTATTTT. This encodes CASSQDVRSDTQYF. The rearrangement joins TRBV4-1 to TRBJ2-3; D is unresolved. Germline V gene data show CDR1 as MGHRA and CDR2 as YSYEKL. This CDR3 has 14 residues. V dropped 0 bases and J dropped 4 bases, with 8 bases sitting between them.

J is TRBJ1-2 and V is TRBV4-2; 8 bases line up with TRBD1. Germline values: CDR1 LGHNA, CDR2 YNFKEQ. The CDR3 contains 15 residues. Trimming took 3 bases from V and 8 from J; bases not matched to a gene: 11. The CDR3 region is CASSQGQDSMEGYTF. CDR3 bases: TGTGCCAGCAGCCAGGGACAGGACAGTATGGAAGGCTACACCTTC.

The chain is built from TRBV6-6 and TRBJ2-7; perhaps TRBD1 as D (6 bases). CDR1 MNHNY and CDR2 SVGAGI come from the germline V gene (reference sequence). The CDR3 has 14 amino acids. V lost 5 bases and J 5 bases, leaving 16 bases between the germline ends. As DNA, the CDR3 is TGTGCCAGCAGTATGGGGGCGAAAATAAACGAGCAGTACTTC. Translating it yields CASSMGAKINEQYF.